The sequence of this T cell receptor beta chain was determined in a study of CD8+ T cells in alopecia areata. Once RNA had been extracted, it was reverse transcribed into cDNA to act as the sequencing template. The data were produced by immunoSEQ multiplex PCR, yet TCRdb's version contains in-frame clones alone and is incomplete. The table has roughly 250,000 clones, around 67% seen once. CDR1 and CDR2 from the germline V gene are SEHNR and FQNEAQ (reference sequence). The CDR3 is 15 amino acids. Trimming removed 0 bases from V and 1 base from J, with 9 bases in between. V gene TRBV7-9 combines with J gene TRBJ1-1, with no clear D. This clonotype originated in a human donor with alopecia areata. Sample: CD4+ T cells sorted from blood, taken at week 0. The CDR3 reads CASSLASYRNTEAFF. As DNA, the CDR3 is TGTGCCAGCAGCTTAGCCAGTTACAGGAACACTGAAGCTTTCTTT.